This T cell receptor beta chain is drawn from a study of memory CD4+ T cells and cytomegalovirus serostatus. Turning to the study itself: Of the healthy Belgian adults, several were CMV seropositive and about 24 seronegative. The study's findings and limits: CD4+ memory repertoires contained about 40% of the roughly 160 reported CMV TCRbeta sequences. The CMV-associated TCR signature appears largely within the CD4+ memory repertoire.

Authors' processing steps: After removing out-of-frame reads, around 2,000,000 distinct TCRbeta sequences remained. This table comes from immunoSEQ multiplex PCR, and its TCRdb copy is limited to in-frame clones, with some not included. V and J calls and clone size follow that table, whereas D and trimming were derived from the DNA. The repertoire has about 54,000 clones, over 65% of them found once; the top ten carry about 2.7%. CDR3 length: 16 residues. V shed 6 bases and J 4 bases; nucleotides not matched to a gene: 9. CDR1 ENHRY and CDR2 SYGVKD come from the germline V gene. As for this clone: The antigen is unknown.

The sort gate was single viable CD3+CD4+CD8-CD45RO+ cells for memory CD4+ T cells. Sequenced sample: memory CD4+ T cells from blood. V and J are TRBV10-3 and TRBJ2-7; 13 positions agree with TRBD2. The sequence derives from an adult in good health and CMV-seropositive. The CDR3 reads CAISKPGLAGIYEQYF. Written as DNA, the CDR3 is TGTGCCATCAGCAAACCGGGACTAGCGGGAATTTACGAGCAGTACTTC.